The sequence of this TCR beta chain was determined in a study of chemoradiotherapy in HPV16-positive cancers. This table comes from immunoSEQ multiplex PCR, and its TCRdb copy is limited to in-frame clones, with some not included. Of about 32,000 clones in the sample, about 89% were seen once. CDR3 size: 15 residues. Germline V gene lookup returns CDR1 SNHLY and CDR2 FYNNEI. Trimming shortened V by 2 bases and J by 1 base, and 9 bases separated the two germline ends. The source material was blood, sampled from a patient who underwent chemoradiotherapy. This TCR was sampled from a human donor with HPV-associated anogenital cancer. This sequence joins TRBV2 and TRBJ2-1, with a tentative D call TRBD2 (6 bases). The CDR3: CASSEWGESYNEQFF. In DNA, the CDR3 is TGTGCCAGCAGTGAATGGGGGGAATCCTACAATGAGCAGTTCTTC.